A selection of T cell receptor beta chains follows, all from one sample in a study of blood T cell repertoires in COVID-19. The data were produced by immunoSEQ multiplex PCR, yet TCRdb's version contains in-frame clones alone and is incomplete. The table includes around 130,000 clones, about 80% detected once. The specimen sequenced was peripheral blood. These TCRs come from a man between 60 and 70 years old with active or convalescent COVID-19. Each CDR3 is given with its conserved first and last residue. A D gene is named only where the DNA matches it firmly. Clone sizes are given selectively: once, few, many, or a class where the clone is expanded.

abundance: .
j_gene: TRBJ2-5
v_gene: TRBV11-2
d_gene: .
CDR3aa: CASSLVRSETQYF
CDR3nt: TGTGCCAGCAGCTTAGTTAGGAGCGAGACCCAGTACTTC

abundance: .
j_gene: TRBJ2-1
v_gene: TRBV3-1/TRBV3-2
d_gene: .
CDR3aa: CASSPALSSYNEQFF
CDR3nt: TGTGCCAGCAGCCCTGCTCTGAGCTCCTACAATGAGCAGTTCTTC

abundance: .
j_gene: TRBJ2-7
v_gene: TRBV29-1
d_gene: TRBD1
CDR3aa: CSALQGISYEQYF
CDR3nt: TGCAGCGCCCTACAGGGGATCTCCTACGAGCAGTACTTC

abundance: once
j_gene: TRBJ2-7
v_gene: TRBV9
d_gene: .
CDR3aa: CASSADGTGGREQYF
CDR3nt: TGTGCCAGCAGCGCAGACGGGACGGGGGGCCGCGAGCAGTACTTC

abundance: .
j_gene: TRBJ2-5
v_gene: TRBV10-3
d_gene: .
CDR3aa: CAISDRASGQETQYF
CDR3nt: TGTGCCATCAGTGACCGGGCCTCGGGACAAGAGACCCAGTACTTC

abundance: few
j_gene: TRBJ2-1
v_gene: TRBV24-1
d_gene: TRBD2
CDR3aa: CATSDPRPSGKNEQFF
CDR3nt: TGTGCCACCAGTGATCCCAGACCTAGCGGGAAGAATGAGCAGTTCTTC

abundance: .
j_gene: TRBJ2-7
v_gene: TRBV4-2
d_gene: TRBD2
CDR3aa: CASSQLTSAYEQYF
CDR3nt: TGTGCCAGCAGCCAACTGACTAGCGCGTACGAGCAGTACTTC

abundance: once
j_gene: TRBJ2-7
v_gene: TRBV3-1/TRBV3-2
d_gene: .
CDR3aa: CASSRYSYEQYF
CDR3nt: TGTGCCAGCAGCCGCTACAGCTACGAGCAGTACTTC

abundance: .
j_gene: TRBJ2-2
v_gene: TRBV19
d_gene: TRBD2
CDR3aa: CASSQGLAGGRVTGELFF
CDR3nt: TGTGCCAGTAGCCAGGGACTAGCGGGAGGAAGAGTTACCGGGGAGCTGTTTTTT

abundance: .
j_gene: TRBJ1-3
v_gene: TRBV30
d_gene: TRBD1
CDR3aa: CAWSPRGAGNTIYF
CDR3nt: TGTGCCTGGAGTCCCAGGGGGGCTGGAAACACCATATATTTT

abundance: .
j_gene: TRBJ2-5
v_gene: TRBV15
d_gene: .
CDR3aa: CATSSATETQYF
CDR3nt: TGTGCCACCAGCAGTGCTACAGAGACCCAGTACTTC

abundance: .
j_gene: TRBJ2-5
v_gene: TRBV2
d_gene: TRBD1
CDR3aa: CASSGDRGPETQYF
CDR3nt: TGTGCCAGCAGTGGGGACAGGGGGCCGGAGACCCAGTACTTC

abundance: .
j_gene: TRBJ1-1
v_gene: TRBV6-5
d_gene: TRBD1
CDR3aa: CASSSPRGRRTEAFF
CDR3nt: TGTGCCAGCAGTTCTCCCAGGGGGCGGCGCACTGAAGCTTTCTTT

abundance: .
j_gene: TRBJ1-6
v_gene: TRBV19
d_gene: .
CDR3aa: CASRSPGENSPLHF
CDR3nt: TGTGCCAGTAGATCACCAGGGGAAAATTCACCCCTCCACTTT

abundance: .
j_gene: TRBJ2-3
v_gene: TRBV3-1/TRBV3-2
d_gene: .
CDR3aa: CASSQDPSTDTQYF
CDR3nt: TGTGCCAGCAGCCAAGACCCTTCCACAGATACGCAGTATTTT

abundance: .
j_gene: TRBJ2-7
v_gene: TRBV27
d_gene: .
CDR3aa: CASSFGGKNYEQYF
CDR3nt: TGTGCCAGCAGTTTCGGCGGGAAGAACTACGAGCAGTACTTC

abundance: .
j_gene: TRBJ1-2
v_gene: TRBV6-2/TRBV6-3
d_gene: TRBD1
CDR3aa: CASSSGLGTGIGYTF
CDR3nt: TGTGCCAGCAGTTCCGGCCTGGGGACAGGAATTGGGTACACCTTC

abundance: once
j_gene: TRBJ1-1
v_gene: TRBV19
d_gene: .
CDR3aa: CASSGQINTEAFF
CDR3nt: TGTGCCAGTAGCGGACAGATTAACACTGAAGCTTTCTTT

abundance: .
j_gene: TRBJ1-2
v_gene: TRBV5-1
d_gene: .
CDR3aa: CASSSDGYGYTF
CDR3nt: TGCGCCAGCAGCTCAGACGGGTATGGCTACACCTTC

abundance: .
j_gene: TRBJ1-5
v_gene: TRBV5-3
d_gene: .
CDR3aa: CARSFSGKSNQPQHF
CDR3nt: TGTGCCAGAAGCTTTTCGGGGAAGAGCAATCAGCCCCAGCATTTT

abundance: .
j_gene: TRBJ1-3
v_gene: TRBV9
d_gene: .
CDR3aa: CASSVLGDTGNTIYF
CDR3nt: TGTGCCAGCAGCGTGTTGGGAGATACTGGAAACACCATATATTTT

abundance: .
j_gene: TRBJ1-6
v_gene: TRBV6-5
d_gene: TRBD1
CDR3aa: CASSLQGNNSPLHF
CDR3nt: TGTGCCAGCAGCTTACAGGGGAATAATTCACCCCTCCACTTT

abundance: .
j_gene: TRBJ1-1
v_gene: TRBV9
d_gene: .
CDR3aa: CASSVAGGLVTEAFF
CDR3nt: TGTGCCAGCAGCGTAGCGGGGGGCTTAGTCACTGAAGCTTTCTTT

abundance: .
j_gene: TRBJ2-2
v_gene: TRBV24-1
d_gene: .
CDR3aa: CATSDFFSGNTGELFF
CDR3nt: TGTGCCACCAGTGATTTCTTTAGTGGGAACACCGGGGAGCTGTTTTTT

abundance: .
j_gene: TRBJ1-6
v_gene: TRBV5-6
d_gene: .
CDR3aa: CASSLVGSSYNSPLHF
CDR3nt: TGTGCCAGCAGCTTGGTCGGGAGCTCCTATAATTCACCCCTCCACTTT

abundance: .
j_gene: TRBJ2-5
v_gene: TRBV5-4
d_gene: TRBD2
CDR3aa: CASSSGQGGAGRETQYF
CDR3nt: TGTGCCAGCAGCTCGGGGCAAGGAGGAGCGGGACGAGAGACCCAGTACTTC

abundance: .
j_gene: TRBJ2-5
v_gene: TRBV29-1
d_gene: .
CDR3aa: CSVVGGGMGETQYF
CDR3nt: TGCAGCGTTGTCGGCGGAGGTATGGGAGAGACCCAGTACTTC

abundance: .
j_gene: TRBJ2-5
v_gene: TRBV10-3
d_gene: TRBD1
CDR3aa: CAISRGTGAGETQYF
CDR3nt: TGTGCCATCAGTCGCGGAACAGGGGCTGGGGAGACCCAGTACTTC

abundance: .
j_gene: TRBJ2-7
v_gene: TRBV19
d_gene: TRBD1
CDR3aa: CASRDRGVGYEQYF
CDR3nt: TGTGCCAGTAGGGACAGGGGAGTCGGCTACGAGCAGTACTTC

abundance: .
j_gene: TRBJ2-3
v_gene: TRBV11-2
d_gene: TRBD2
CDR3aa: CASSLASGSGTDTQYF
CDR3nt: TGTGCCAGCAGCTTGGCTAGCGGGTCTGGCACAGATACGCAGTATTTT

abundance: .
j_gene: TRBJ1-5
v_gene: TRBV2
d_gene: .
CDR3aa: CASSRGRPGRNQPQHF
CDR3nt: TGTGCCAGCAGTCGGGGGAGACCTGGGCGCAATCAGCCCCAGCATTTT

abundance: .
j_gene: TRBJ1-2
v_gene: TRBV30
d_gene: .
CDR3aa: CAWAGGTYGYTF
CDR3nt: TGTGCCTGGGCGGGAGGGACCTATGGCTACACCTTC

abundance: .
j_gene: TRBJ2-7
v_gene: TRBV29-1
d_gene: TRBD1
CDR3aa: CSVRGGQGGGEQYF
CDR3nt: TGCAGCGTCCGTGGGGGACAGGGAGGGGGCGAGCAGTACTTC

abundance: large
j_gene: TRBJ2-1
v_gene: TRBV7-3
d_gene: TRBD2
CDR3aa: CASSSLAGSHYNEQFF
CDR3nt: TGTGCCAGCAGCTCACTAGCGGGGTCACACTACAATGAGCAGTTCTTC

abundance: .
j_gene: TRBJ1-4
v_gene: TRBV28
d_gene: .
CDR3aa: CASSLIGVEEKLFF
CDR3nt: TGTGCCAGCAGTTTAATCGGTGTCGAAGAAAAACTGTTTTTT

abundance: .
j_gene: TRBJ1-5
v_gene: TRBV5-4
d_gene: .
CDR3aa: CASSPGLSNQPQHF
CDR3nt: TGTGCCAGCAGCCCAGGGTTGAGCAATCAGCCCCAGCATTTT

abundance: .
j_gene: TRBJ1-2
v_gene: TRBV19
d_gene: TRBD1
CDR3aa: CASNPTGPYRGYTF
CDR3nt: TGTGCCAGTAATCCGACAGGGCCATATAGAGGCTACACCTTC

abundance: .
j_gene: TRBJ1-1
v_gene: TRBV12-3/TRBV12-4
d_gene: .
CDR3aa: CASSLQGNTEAFF
CDR3nt: TGTGCCAGCAGTCTACAGGGTAACACTGAAGCTTTCTTT

abundance: .
j_gene: TRBJ2-6
v_gene: TRBV5-1
d_gene: .
CDR3aa: CASSLSTGANVLTF
CDR3nt: TGCGCCAGCAGCCTAAGTACTGGGGCCAACGTCCTGACTTTC

abundance: few
j_gene: TRBJ1-2
v_gene: TRBV5-1
d_gene: .
CDR3aa: CASSLEGRGNGYTF
CDR3nt: TGCGCCAGCAGCTTGGAGGGACGGGGGAATGGCTACACCTTC